The 28 T cell receptor beta chains below all came from one sample that was sequenced in a study of cytomegalovirus exposure and HLA in healthy donors. Primers: 60 Vbeta forward and 13 Jbeta reverse. Sequenced by immunoSEQ multiplex PCR; TCRdb stores in-frame clones only, minus some. This table has around 200,000 clones, about four fifths appearing once. Sequences were obtained from PBMCs. The receptors shown here come from a man aged 25-45 years in good health and CMV-seropositive.

The rearrangement links TRBV7-2 to TRBJ2-7; D remains ambiguous. The germline V and J ends were trimmed by 4 bases and 3 bases, with 13 bases remaining between them. CDR1 is SGHTA and CDR2 is FQGNSA in the germline V gene. This CDR3 region has 14 residues. Here the CDR3 DNA reads TGTGCCAGCAGCTCTCCCAGGAATGGCTACGAGCAGTACTTC. Its protein is CASSSPRNGYEQYF.

The chain is built from TRBV7-2 and TRBJ2-2; 7 bases are shared with TRBD1. V shed 5 bases and J 0 bases; nucleotides not matched to a gene: 0. Germline CDR1 reads SGHTA; CDR2 reads FQGNSA. The CDR3 is 14 residues long. The CDR3 coding sequence is TGTGCCAGCAGCGGGACAGCGAACACCGGGGAGCTGTTTTTT. This gives the protein CASSGTANTGELFF.

This chain connects TRBV2 to TRBJ2-1, with TRBD2 identical over 12 bases. The CDR3 sequence is 15 residues long. V trimming: 5 bases; J trimming: 3 bases; junction bases outside the gene matches: 2. Germline values: CDR1 SNHLY, CDR2 FYNNEI. The CDR3 spells CASSTTSGSYNEQFF. CDR3 nucleotides: TGTGCCAGCAGTACGACTAGCGGGAGCTACAATGAGCAGTTCTTC.

The gene calls are TRBV5-1 and TRBJ2-5, with 11 positions matching TRBD2. From germline, CDR1 is SGHRS and CDR2 YFSETQ. Trimming cost V 4 bases and J 5 bases; bases outside gene matches: 7. This CDR3 has 15 amino acids. CDR3 DNA sequence: TGCGCCAGCAGCCCCACTAGCGGGAGCGGGGAGACCCAGTACTTC. Protein sequence: CASSPTSGSGETQYF.

The rearrangement links TRBV27 to TRBJ1-2; D is unclear. V was cut by 7 bases and J by 7 bases, with 16 bases left in between. This CDR3 is 13 amino acids long. The V gene's germline CDR1 is MNHEY and CDR2 SMNVEV (reference sequence). This CDR3 reads CASKPRGGTGYTF. In DNA form, the CDR3 reads TGTGCCAGCAAGCCCAGAGGAGGAACTGGCTACACCTTC.

This chain joins TRBV5-1 and TRBJ1-1, with 11 bases matching TRBD1. This CDR3 region has 15 residues. Germline-derived CDR1 and CDR2 are SGHRS and YFSETQ. V trimming: 2 bases; J trimming: 4 bases; junction bases outside the gene matches: 4. CDR3 nucleotides: TGCGCCAGCAGCTTACCCGGGACAGGGGGCACTGAAGCTTTCTTT. This codes for CASSLPGTGGTEAFF.

This clone appeared a single time. This chain uses TRBV2 with TRBJ2-5, with 13 bases aligning to TRBD2. This CDR3 contains 15 residues. Germline-derived CDR1 and CDR2 are SNHLY and FYNNEI. V lost 6 bases to trimming and J lost 2 bases; unmatched junction nucleotides: 3. CDR3 nucleotide sequence: TGTGCCAGCAGGGGACTAGCGGGGATTCAAGAGACCCAGTACTTC. This translates into CASRGLAGIQETQYF. Full variable domain (missing parts from reference TRBV2 and TRBJ2-5): EPEVTQTPSHQVTQMGQEVILRCVPISNHLYFYWYRQILGQKVEFLVSFYNNEISEKSEIFDDQFSVERPDGSNFTLKIRSTKLEDSAMYFCASRGLAGIQETQYFGPGTRLLVL.

The chain has TRBV5-1 and TRBJ1-5, with 12 bases lining up with TRBD1. Trimming removed 7 bases from V and 7 bases from J; junction bases left unmatched: 9. The CDR3 length is 15 residues. Germline CDR1 reads SGHRS; CDR2 reads YFSETQ. The CDR3 region has the DNA TGCGCCAGCTCCCCGGGACAGGGGGCAAAACAGCCCCAGCATTTT. It encodes CASSPGQGAKQPQHF.

V and J are TRBV6-1 and TRBJ2-1, with 12 bases identical to TRBD2. V lost 2 bases and J lost 15; bases outside the gene matches: 8. The CDR3 consists of 14 residues. Germline lookup yields CDR1 MNHNS and CDR2 SASEGT. The CDR3 reads CASSEMASGRGRFF. The CDR3 DNA follows: TGTGCCAGCAGTGAAATGGCTAGCGGGAGGGGGCGGTTCTTC.

The chain links TRBV4-3 to TRBJ2-7; TRBD1 aligns across 7 bases. The germline V gene encodes CDR1 LGHNA and CDR2 YSLEER. This CDR3 is built from 14 residues. Trimming removed 1 base from V and 3 bases from J; junction bases left unmatched: 3. The CDR3 protein is CASSQGDRVYEQYF. The CDR3 region has the DNA TGCGCCAGCAGCCAAGGAGACAGGGTCTACGAGCAGTACTTC.

The V call is TRBV7-2, the J call TRBJ2-1; the match to TRBD1 covers 9 bases. CDR1 is SGHTA, CDR2 FQGNSA, per germline. The trim removed 1 base at V and 7 bases at J, leaving 11 bases unmatched. The CDR3 has 17 amino acids. The CDR3 DNA reads TGTGCCAGCAGCTTAGGAGGGTATCGGACAGGGGCTAATGAGCAGTTCTTC. Protein product: CASSLGGYRTGANEQFF.

The V call is TRBV7-9, the J call TRBJ1-2; no clear D gene. The CDR3 has 16 residues. Germline CDR1 and CDR2: SEHNR and FQNEAQ (reference sequence). V was cut by 3 bases and J by 8 bases, with 22 bases left in between. The CDR3: CASSFKNTLYSAGYTF. In DNA, the CDR3 is TGTGCCAGCAGCTTTAAAAATACGCTCTACTCCGCAGGCTACACCTTC.

The genes are TRBV7-2 and TRBJ2-7; weak D call: TRBD2 (6 bases). The CDR3 runs to 14 residues. The germline CDR1 and CDR2 sequences are SGHTA and FQGNSA. With 4 bases removed from V and 1 base from J, the gap between germline ends came to 11 bases. In DNA, the CDR3 is TGTGCCAGCAGCTCGGGGGACGCATCCTACGAGCAGTACTTC. This translates into CASSSGDASYEQYF.

The chain joins TRBV5-6 to TRBJ2-1, with D tentatively TRBD2 (5 bases). Germline CDR1 SGHDT, CDR2 YYEEEE. This CDR3 has 17 amino acids. Trimming shortened V by 6 bases and J by 4 bases, and 23 bases separated the two germline ends. The CDR3 loop reads CASMPGRGVRSYNEQFF. CDR3 bases: TGTGCCAGCATGCCGGGCCGGGGTGTCCGATCTTACAATGAGCAGTTCTTC.

The V call is TRBV9, the J call TRBJ2-3, with D tentatively TRBD1 (5 bases). Germline-derived CDR1 and CDR2 are SGDLS and YYNGEE. CDR3 length equals 15 residues. Trimming removed 0 bases from V and 3 bases from J, with 11 bases in between. The CDR3 loop reads CASSVEGVRTDTQYF. As DNA, the CDR3 is TGTGCCAGCAGCGTAGAAGGGGTTCGGACAGATACGCAGTATTTT.

Only one count was recorded for this clone. J is TRBJ2-7 and V is TRBV6-5; the match to TRBD1 covers 7 bases. Germline trimming cut 5 bases from V and 0 bases from J; bases unmatched to any gene: 7. Germline V gene lookup returns CDR1 MNHEY and CDR2 SVGAGI. The length of the CDR3 is 15 residues. Written as DNA, the CDR3 is TGTGCCAGCAGTCCAGGGGGTCGGAGCTCCTACGAGCAGTACTTC. It codes for CASSPGGRSSYEQYF.

The chain uses TRBV5-5 and TRBJ2-5; possibly TRBD2 for D (6 bases). Trimming removed 4 bases at V and 1 base at J, with 11 bases between. The length of the CDR3 is 14 residues. Germline lookup yields CDR1 SGHKS and CDR2 YYEKEE (reference sequence). The CDR3 nucleotides read TGTGCCAGCAGCAACTTCGGGGGCCAAGAGACCCAGTACTTC. Its protein is CASSNFGGQETQYF.

V and J are TRBV9 and TRBJ2-3, with 11 bases matching TRBD1. J gave up 2 bases and V 7 bases, and 3 bases lay outside the gene matches. Germline assignment: CDR1 SGDLS and CDR2 YYNGEE. This CDR3 is built from 14 residues. CDR3 sequence (DNA): TGTGCCAGCGCGGACAGGGGGCCCACAGATACGCAGTATTTT. Translated, it gives CASADRGPTDTQYF. Full variable domain (remainder filled in from reference TRBV9 and TRBJ2-3): DSGVTQTPKHLITATGQRVTLRCSPRSGDLSVYWYQQSLDQGLQFLIQYYNGEERAKGNILERFSAQQFPDLHSELNLSSLELGDSALYFCASADRGPTDTQYFGPGTRLTVL.

The J gene is TRBJ2-6, the V gene TRBV7-9, with 7 bases lining up with TRBD1. Per the germline V gene, CDR1 is SEHNR and CDR2 is FQNEAQ (reference sequence). The V segment lost 5 bases and the J segment 0 bases; nucleotides outside the gene matches: 10. The CDR3 totals 18 residues. CDR3 loop: CASSKRGQTPSGANVLTF. CDR3 nucleotide sequence: TGTGCCAGCAGCAAAAGGGGACAGACGCCCTCTGGGGCCAACGTCCTGACTTTC. Together with reference TRBV7-9 and TRBJ2-6, the CDR3 gives the full variable domain: DTGVSQNPRHKITKRGQNVTFRCDPISEHNRLYWYRQTLGQGPEFLTYFQNEAQLEKSRLLSDRFSAERPKGSFSTLEIQRTEQGDSAMYLCASSKRGQTPSGANVLTFGAGSRLTVL.

The chain employs TRBV5-5 and TRBJ2-3, with a possible D match to TRBD2 (5 bases). The CDR3 runs to 16 residues. Trimming pared 3 bases from V and 1 base from J, leaving 15 bases between. Germline-derived CDR1 and CDR2 are SGHKS and YYEKEE (reference sequence). The chain's CDR3 is CASSSPAALGTDTQYF. CDR3 DNA: TGTGCCAGCAGCTCCCCAGCGGCTCTGGGCACAGATACGCAGTATTTT. Variable domain in full (rest from reference TRBV5-5 and TRBJ2-3): DAGVTQSPTHLIKTRGQQVTLRCSPISGHKSVSWYQQVLGQGPQFIFQYYEKEERGRGNFPDRFSARQFPNYSSELNVNALLLGDSALYLCASSSPAALGTDTQYFGPGTRLTVL.

The V call is TRBV5-4, the J call TRBJ2-3, with D possibly being TRBD2 (5 bases). V lost 0 bases and J lost 5, with 10 bases in between. Germline CDR1 is SGHNT and CDR2 is YYREEE (reference sequence). This CDR3 has 14 amino acids. CDR3 sequence reads: CASSLAVEEDTQYF. As DNA, the CDR3 is TGTGCCAGCAGCTTGGCCGTGGAGGAAGATACGCAGTATTTT. Combining the CDR3 with reference TRBV5-4 and TRBJ2-3 gives the whole variable domain ETGVTQSPTHLIKTRGQQVTLRCSSQSGHNTVSWYQQALGQGPQFIFQYYREEENGRGNFPPRFSGLQFPNYSSELNVNALELDDSALYLCASSLAVEEDTQYFGPGTRLTVL.

V gene TRBV30 combines with J gene TRBJ1-2, with D unclear. CDR1 and CDR2 (germline): GTSNPN, SVGIG (reference sequence). This CDR3 comprises 12 residues. Trimming took off 0 bases at V and 4 bases at J, with 6 bases between the two ends. CDR3 DNA sequence: TGTGCCTGGAGTGTGATGAGCTATGGCTACACCTTC. This gives the protein CAWSVMSYGYTF.

In the case of this clone: One end of the junction fails to match germline, which may point to a read error. The chain uses TRBV7-9 and TRBJ1-5, with D perhaps TRBD1 (6 bases). CDR1 SEHNR and CDR2 FQNEAQ come from the germline V gene (reference sequence). The length of the CDR3 is 12 residues. CDR3 sequence: CSSSLGGVPQHF. The CDR3 DNA sequence: TGTTCCAGCAGCTTAGGGGGGGTGCCCCAGCATTTT. The full variable domain, its missing parts supplied by reference TRBV7-9 and TRBJ1-5, is DTGVSQNPRHKITKRGQNVTFRCDPISEHNRLYWYRQTLGQGPEFLTYFQNEAQLEKSRLLSDRFSAERPKGSFSTLEIQRTEQGDSAMYLCSSSLGGVPQHFGDGTRLSIL.

This chain connects TRBV15 to TRBJ1-4; 7 nucleotides align to TRBD1. The CDR3 is 15 amino acids. With 2 bases clipped from V and 8 bases from J, the junction kept 8 bases outside the gene matches. The V gene's germline CDR1 is LNHNV and CDR2 YYDKDF (reference sequence). CDR3 sequence: CATSRRDSGPEKLFF. The DNA of the CDR3 is TGTGCCACCAGCAGACGGGACAGTGGCCCCGAAAAACTGTTTTTT.

The chain joins TRBV10-3 to TRBJ2-1; 8 bases agree with TRBD2. The V gene end was trimmed by 7 bases and the J gene end by 7 bases; junction bases not matched to a gene: 12. The germline CDR1 and CDR2 sequences are ENHRY and SYGVKD. The CDR3 is 15 amino acids. This chain's CDR3 is CAIKLTGGALNEQFF. The CDR3 region has the DNA TGTGCCATCAAACTGACGGGGGGGGCTTTGAATGAGCAGTTCTTC.

This clone was observed many times. The chain employs TRBV2 and TRBJ1-1; no definite D call. Germline V CDR1 and CDR2: SNHLY, FYNNEI. With 5 bases removed from V and 1 base from J, the gap between germline ends came to 5 bases. This CDR3 region has 12 residues. The CDR3 DNA sequence: TGTGCCAGCAGTTTACAGAACACTGAAGCTTTCTTT. It specifies CASSLQNTEAFF.

The chain has TRBV2 and TRBJ2-3, with D possibly TRBD2 on 5 matching bases. Per germline, CDR1 SNHLY and CDR2 FYNNEI. V was cut by 8 bases and J by 4 bases, with 13 bases left in between. This CDR3 contains 13 residues. The CDR3 bases are TGTGCCAGCGCCACTAGAAGGGCAGATACGCAGTATTTT. Its translation is CASATRRADTQYF. The whole variable domain, remainder taken from reference TRBV2 and TRBJ2-3, is EPEVTQTPSHQVTQMGQEVILRCVPISNHLYFYWYRQILGQKVEFLVSFYNNEISEKSEIFDDQFSVERPDGSNFTLKIRSTKLEDSAMYFCASATRRADTQYFGPGTRLTVL.

This clone showed up just once. In DNA form, the CDR3 reads TGCGCCAGCAGTGGAGCGGGAGGGGGGGCCGGGGAGCTGTTTTTT. Translated: CASSGAGGGAGELFF. The V gene is TRBV4-3, the J gene TRBJ2-2, with TRBD2 identical over 10 bases. The CDR3 has 15 residues. Germline trimming cut 6 bases from V and 6 bases from J; bases unmatched to any gene: 7. In germline, CDR1 is LGHNA, CDR2 YSLEER.